These 28 T cell receptor beta chains were sequenced from one sample in a study of regulatory T cells in long-lasting Graves disease. Described time point: newly diagnosed GD, antithyroid drugs for less than 3 months. Preparation of the TCR library used RNA extracted from PBMCs. For TCR beta, libraries came from iRepertoire HTBI primers and Arm-PCR of CDR3 regions. TCRdb used MiXCR to reprocess the multiplex PCR reads, holding one entry per CDR3 protein. Of about 330,000 distinct CDR3 sequences in the sample, 15% to 20% were seen once. The same data also contributed to another study, on T cells in Graves' hyperthyroidism and ophthalmopathy.

Sequencing was performed on peripheral blood mononuclear cells (PBMCs), taken at new diagnosis, from a patient treated with antithyroid drugs. These receptors were taken from a woman under 30 with Graves disease.

This clonotype was detected ten times or more. V and J are TRBV30 and TRBJ2-7; TRBD2 agrees at 8 bases. Germline V lookup: CDR1 GTSNPN, CDR2 SVGIG (reference sequence). The CDR3 consists of 16 residues. The trim removed 3 bases at V and 2 bases at J, leaving 12 bases unmatched. The DNA for the CDR3 is TGTGCCTGGAGCAGTGGAACTAGCGGCCTGACCTACGAGCAGTACTTC. Protein product: CAWSSGTSGLTYEQYF.

V is TRBV5-6 and J is TRBJ1-5, with D possibly matching TRBD1 (6 bases). The CDR3 runs 15 residues. Trimming shortened V by 4 bases and J by 4 bases, and 15 bases separated the two germline ends. The germline gives CDR1 SGHDT, CDR2 YYEEEE. CDR3: CASSLGGGYNQPQHF. The DNA for the CDR3 is TGTGCCAGCAGCCTCGGGGGGGGCTATAATCAGCCCCAGCATTTT.

This clonotype was seen repeatedly, ten times or more. The rearrangement links TRBV11-2 to TRBJ2-1; D uncertain. The CDR3 spans 13 residues. Trimming stripped 5 bases from V and 10 bases from J, with 15 bases between. Germline V CDR1 and CDR2: SGHAT, FQNNGV. The CDR3 sequence is CASSPKAITEQFF. The DNA for the CDR3 is TGTGCCAGCAGCCCGAAAGCAATTACCGAGCAGTTCTTC.

This clonotype was counted ten times or more. This chain joins TRBV28 and TRBJ2-3, with 12 nucleotides matching TRBD2. Germline trimming cut 8 bases from V and 0 bases from J; bases unmatched to any gene: 6. CDR3 length: 16 amino acids. Germline values: CDR1 MDHEN, CDR2 SYDVKM. The CDR3 reads CASGTSGRFSTDTQYF. The CDR3 nucleotides are TGTGCCAGCGGTACTAGCGGGAGGTTTAGCACAGATACGCAGTATTTT. The whole variable domain, remainder taken from reference TRBV28 and TRBJ2-3, is DVKVTQSSRYLVKRTGEKVFLECVQDMDHENMFWYRQDPGLGLRLIYFSYDVKMKEKGDIPEGYSVSREKKERFSLILESASTNQTSMYLCASGTSGRFSTDTQYFGPGTRLTVL.

This clonotype occurred many times. The J gene is TRBJ1-1, the V gene TRBV27; D may be TRBD1 (6 bases). Trimming cost V 6 bases and J 3 bases, with 14 bases left between them. The CDR3 is 14 residues long. Germline CDR1 reads MNHEY; CDR2 reads SMNVEV (reference sequence). CDR3 residues: CASSCGGQDTEAFF. Here the CDR3 DNA reads TGTGCCAGCAGCTGCGGGGGGCAGGACACTGAAGCTTTCTTT.

This clonotype was seen at least ten times. The V call is TRBV20-1, the J call TRBJ1-2, with a possible D match to TRBD1 (5 bases). The germline V gene encodes CDR1 DFQATT and CDR2 SNEGSKA (reference sequence). Deletions cut 6 bases from V and 7 bases from J, with 15 bases between. This CDR3 is built from 12 residues. In DNA, the CDR3 is TGCAGTGCGCCCAGGGTTTCGGGTGGCTACACCTTC. Its translation: CSAPRVSGGYTF.

This clonotype came up many times. Here the CDR3 reads CASSWTSGDYNEQFF. CDR3 coding DNA: TGTGCCAGCTCGTGGACTAGCGGGGACTACAATGAGCAGTTCTTC. The gene calls are TRBV18 and TRBJ2-1; 12 positions match TRBD2. With 6 bases clipped from V and 3 bases from J, the junction kept 3 bases outside the gene matches. Germline V gene data show CDR1 as KGHSH and CDR2 as LQKENI. The CDR3 covers 15 residues. The full variable domain, its missing parts supplied by reference TRBV18 and TRBJ2-1, is NAGVMQNPRHLVRRRGQEARLRCSPMKGHSHVYWYRQLPEEGLKFMVYLQKENIIDESGMPKERFSAEFPKEGPSILRIQQVVRGDSAAYFCASSWTSGDYNEQFFGPGTRLTVL.

This clonotype has just one count. J is TRBJ1-5 and V is TRBV11-1, with a possible D match to TRBD1 (6 bases). The germline V and J ends were trimmed by 3 bases and 2 bases, with 11 bases remaining between them. This CDR3 is built from 15 residues. Germline values: CDR1 SGHAT, CDR2 FQDESV (reference sequence). As DNA, the CDR3 is TGTGCCAGCAGCTTGGCAGGGGTTGGCAATCAGCCCCAGCATTTT. Translating gives CASSLAGVGNQPQHF.

J is TRBJ2-7 and V is TRBV7-2; possibly TRBD2 for D (6 bases). CDR3 length: 15 residues. Germline V lookup: CDR1 SGHTA, CDR2 FQGNSA. The V end lost 5 bases, the J end lost 6 bases, and 20 bases lay between the germline ends. The CDR3 sequence is CASSRPLGGRCEQYF. The CDR3 DNA reads as TGTGCCAGCAGCCGGCCCCTCGGGGGAAGATGCGAGCAGTACTTC.

Only a few counts were recorded for this clonotype. The J gene is TRBJ2-1, the V gene TRBV9; no clear D. The germline CDR1 and CDR2 sequences are SGDLS and YYNGEE. Trimming shortened V by 2 bases and J by 2 bases, and 11 bases separated the two germline ends. The CDR3 has 15 residues. CDR3 in amino acids: CASSVPEVPYNEQFF. The DNA for the CDR3 is TGTGCCAGCAGCGTTCCTGAGGTCCCCTACAATGAGCAGTTCTTC.

The rearrangement uses TRBV3-1 and TRBJ2-7; 9 bases are a match to TRBD1. Looked up from germline, CDR1 is LGHDT and CDR2 is YNNKEL (reference sequence). Losses at the gene ends were 6 bases for V and 7 bases for J; bases not matched to a gene: 7. This CDR3 has 13 residues. The DNA of the CDR3 is TGTGCCAGCAGACACCGGGACAGGGTTGAGCAGTACTTC. Translation gives CASRHRDRVEQYF.

This clonotype was found many times. The gene calls are TRBV28 and TRBJ2-1; no reliable D call. The CDR3 runs to 13 residues. V lost 3 bases and J lost 7, with 10 bases in between. Germline lookup yields CDR1 MDHEN and CDR2 SYDVKM. CDR3 sequence reads: CASSFLGPNEQFF. CDR3 sequence (DNA): TGTGCCAGCAGTTTTTTAGGCCCGAATGAGCAGTTCTTC.

At least ten counts were recorded for this clonotype. The CDR3: CASRSGGAYNEQFF. The CDR3 nucleotides are TGTGCCAGCAGAAGCGGGGGGGCTTACAATGAGCAGTTCTTC. This rearrangement joins TRBV11-1 to TRBJ2-1, with 10 bases identical to TRBD2. CDR1 and CDR2 (germline): SGHAT, FQDESV (reference sequence). V shed 6 bases and J 4 bases; nucleotides not matched to a gene: 3. The CDR3 contains 14 residues.

This clonotype was recorded at least ten times. The V call is TRBV16, the J call TRBJ2-7; tentative D call: TRBD2 (6 bases). Trimming took 2 bases from V and 5 from J, leaving 10 bases between them. This CDR3 comprises 13 residues. CDR1 is KGHSY, CDR2 FQNENV, per germline. As DNA, the CDR3 is TGTGCCAGCAGCCAAGGAGGGAACCACGAGCAGTACTTC. It codes for CASSQGGNHEQYF.

The sample holds many counts of this clonotype. The chain employs TRBV5-1 and TRBJ2-2, with 11 bases that match TRBD2. V was clipped by 0 bases and J by 0 bases; unmatched bases: 7. Germline V gene sequence: CDR1 SGHRS, CDR2 YFSETQ. The length of the CDR3 is 19 residues. The CDR3 bases are TGCGCCAGCAGCTTGGTCGGCGAGACTAGCGGGACGAACACCGGGGAGCTGTTTTTT. It encodes CASSLVGETSGTNTGELFF.

This clonotype showed up many times. The V gene is TRBV7-3, the J gene TRBJ2-1; D is unresolved. From germline, CDR1 is SGHTA and CDR2 FQGTGA. CDR3 length: 13 amino acids. With 3 bases removed from V and 5 bases from J, the gap between germline ends came to 8 bases. Written as DNA, the CDR3 is TGTGCCAGCAGCTTTAGAGGCCACAATGAGCAGTTCTTC. This translates into CASSFRGHNEQFF.

The V call is TRBV5-1, the J call TRBJ1-4; 7 positions agree with TRBD1. From germline, CDR1 is SGHRS and CDR2 YFSETQ. J was trimmed by 9 bases and V by 4 bases; bases with no gene match: 12. The CDR3 is 15 amino acids. The CDR3 coding sequence is TGCGCCAGCAGCCTGAACCCGCAGGGGGATAAAAAACTGTTTTTT. Translation gives CASSLNPQGDKKLFF.

This clonotype was observed many times. The J gene is TRBJ2-3, the V gene TRBV5-1; D unclear. Trimming pared 0 bases from V and 0 bases from J, leaving 8 bases between. The CDR3 runs 15 residues. Germline CDR1 and CDR2: SGHRS and YFSETQ. CDR3 protein: CASSLGGTSTDTQYF. Written as DNA, the CDR3 is TGCGCCAGCAGCTTGGGCGGCACTAGCACAGATACGCAGTATTTT.

Of note for this clonotype: A read error is possible here, since a much larger clone lies one base away. V usage is TRBV2 and J usage is TRBJ2-7, with D perhaps matching TRBD2 (5 bases). In germline, CDR1 is SNHLY, CDR2 FYNNEI. The CDR3 spans 14 residues. The CDR3 DNA is TGTACCAGCCCCTCCCGCCGGGGTACCGGCGAGCAGTACTTC. It translates to CTSPSRRGTGEQYF.

This clonotype was seen many times. The chain is built from TRBV28 and TRBJ2-1; possible D gene TRBD2, 6 bases. CDR1 is MDHEN, CDR2 SYDVKM, per germline. V was clipped by 5 bases and J by 7 bases, with 9 bases between them. This CDR3 contains 12 residues. The CDR3 DNA is TGTGCCAGCAGTCCGGGACTTAATGAGCAGTTCTTC. Amino acid sequence: CASSPGLNEQFF.

As concerns this clonotype: This clone may be a read error of a much larger clone one base away. The genes are TRBV27 and TRBJ1-1, with D possibly being TRBD1 (5 bases). The CDR3 has 12 residues. With 7 bases removed from V and 1 base from J, the gap between germline ends came to 7 bases. CDR1 and CDR2 (germline): MNHEY, SMNVEV (reference sequence). CDR3 sequence: CASNTGNTEAFF. The CDR3 DNA sequence: TGTGCCAGCAATACAGGGAACACTGAAGCTTTCTTT.

This chain links TRBV7-3 with TRBJ1-5; 9 nucleotides match TRBD1. This CDR3 has 15 residues. Germline V gene sequence: CDR1 SGHTA, CDR2 FQGTGA. Trimming removed 5 bases from V and 7 bases from J; junction bases left unmatched: 9. The CDR3 spells CASSNGQGKGQPQHF. In DNA, the CDR3 is TGTGCCAGCAGCAACGGACAGGGGAAAGGACAGCCCCAGCATTTT.

This clonotype appeared many times. This could be a read error, since a much larger clone is one nucleotide away. V and J are TRBV11-3 and TRBJ2-1; no definite D call. This CDR3 spans 13 amino acids. Germline CDR1 reads SGHNT; CDR2 reads YENEEA. The CDR3 DNA reads TGTGCCAACAGCTCGTCCGTATCGGGTGAGCAGTTCTTC. Amino acids: CANSSSVSGEQFF.

In its sample, this clonotype was seen once. A much larger clonotype is one base distant, so this may be a read error. CDR3 coding DNA: TGTGCCAGCAGTTACTCGGGACAGGGGGCGTGGGGTGGAAACACCATATATTTT. It yields the protein CASSYSGQGAWGGNTIYF. The chain employs TRBV6-5 and TRBJ1-3; the match to TRBD1 covers 12 bases. CDR3 length equals 18 residues. J lost 3 bases, V lost 0 bases, and 6 bases had no gene match. Germline-derived CDR1 and CDR2 are MNHEY and SVGAGI.

This clonotype was recorded at least ten times. The J gene is TRBJ2-1, the V gene TRBV7-9, with D possibly TRBD2 on 5 matching bases. Germline V gene lookup returns CDR1 SEHNR and CDR2 FQNEAQ (reference sequence). V lost 0 bases to trimming and J lost 6 bases, with 15 bases between them. The CDR3 consists of 16 residues. The CDR3, as DNA: TGTGCCAGCAGCTTAGCGCCCACTAACCGGGGCAATGAGCAGTTCTTC. Protein sequence: CASSLAPTNRGNEQFF.

This clonotype was counted many times. The chain is built from TRBV3-1 and TRBJ2-7; D possibly corresponds to TRBD1 (5 bases). The V end was cut by 1 base, the J end by 1 base, with 11 bases between. Germline CDR1 LGHDT, CDR2 YNNKEL (reference sequence). The CDR3 has 15 residues. The CDR3 protein is CASSQARQGSYEQYF. In DNA form, the CDR3 reads TGTGCCAGCAGCCAAGCACGGCAGGGATCCTACGAGCAGTACTTC.

At least ten counts were recorded for this clonotype. The chain combines TRBV6-2 or TRBV6-3 with TRBJ2-5; no clear D gene. The CDR3 spans 12 residues. CDR1 and CDR2 (germline): MNHEY, SVGEGT. Trimming removed 2 bases from V and 5 bases from J, with 6 bases in between. CDR3 DNA sequence: TGTGCCAGCAGTTACCCGAGGGAGACCCAGTACTTC. Amino acids: CASSYPRETQYF.

The chain is built from TRBV2 and TRBJ2-3, with 7 bases fitting TRBD1. CDR1 SNHLY and CDR2 FYNNEI come from the germline V gene. Trimming took 9 bases from V and 5 from J; bases not matched to a gene: 14. The length of the CDR3 is 15 residues. The CDR3 DNA reads TGTGCCAGTGTCCGGACAGGAGGTATGGGAGATACGCAGTATTTT. Its translation: CASVRTGGMGDTQYF.